One and the same sample provided the 14 T cell receptor beta chains below, sequenced in a study of OX40 agonist ivuxolimab in advanced cancers. This table comes from immunoSEQ multiplex PCR, and its TCRdb copy is limited to in-frame clones, with some not included. In the table there are 45,000 to 65,000 clones, approximately 90% of which are singletons. The material was CD4+ or CD8+ T cells sorted from blood, obtained in a trial of the OX40 agonist ivuxolimab. The origin of the receptors is an adult with an advanced solid tumor such as melanoma, head and neck, liver or kidney cancer.

CDR3 sequence reads: CASKRGVASNQPQHF. For the CDR3, the DNA is TGTGCCAGCAAACGAGGGGTGGCGAGCAATCAGCCCCAGCATTTT. The chain links TRBV6-5 to TRBJ1-5; a possible D gene is TRBD1 (5 bases). This CDR3 has 15 residues. Trimming took off 7 bases at V and 1 base at J, with 14 bases between the two ends. Per germline, CDR1 MNHEY and CDR2 SVGAGI.

V gene TRBV5-1 combines with J gene TRBJ1-1; no firm D call. V lost 2 bases and J 0 bases, leaving 20 bases between the germline ends. The CDR3 consists of 18 residues. Germline V gene lookup returns CDR1 SGHRS and CDR2 YFSETQ. Here the CDR3 DNA reads TGCGCCAGCAGCTTTGGGTTCGTTCTTGGGGAGATGAACACTGAAGCTTTCTTT. It encodes CASSFGFVLGEMNTEAFF.

The V call is TRBV7-9, the J call TRBJ1-1, with D uncertain. CDR1 is SEHNR, CDR2 FQNEAQ, per germline (reference sequence). V lost 4 bases to trimming and J lost 3 bases, with 9 bases between them. The CDR3 runs to 13 residues. The CDR3 region has the DNA TGTGCCAGCAGCTCCTCATCAGACACTGAAGCTTTCTTT. It specifies CASSSSSDTEAFF. Using reference TRBV7-9 and TRBJ1-1 for the parts outside the CDR3, the full variable domain is DTGVSQNPRHKITKRGQNVTFRCDPISEHNRLYWYRQTLGQGPEFLTYFQNEAQLEKSRLLSDRFSAERPKGSFSTLEIQRTEQGDSAMYLCASSSSSDTEAFFGQGTRLTVV.

The V gene is TRBV6-5, the J gene TRBJ1-2; D possibly corresponds to TRBD1 (5 bases). Germline lookup yields CDR1 MNHEY and CDR2 SVGAGI. This CDR3 comprises 14 residues. The V end lost 2 bases, the J end lost 4 bases, and 11 bases lay between the germline ends. The CDR3: CASSYAGGSYGYTF. The CDR3 DNA reads TGTGCCAGCAGTTACGCTGGGGGGAGCTATGGCTACACCTTC.

The sample holds one count of this clone. The chain couples TRBV19 to TRBJ2-7; D is perhaps TRBD2 (6 bases). Trimming stripped 3 bases from V and 6 bases from J, with 9 bases between. Germline V gives CDR1 LNHDA, CDR2 SQIVND (reference sequence). CDR3 size: 12 residues. DNA for the CDR3: TGTGCCAGTAGTATCGGGGGACGCGAGCAGTACTTC. As protein: CASSIGGREQYF.

The rearrangement uses TRBV2 and TRBJ2-2, with TRBD1 matching 8 bases. CDR1 SNHLY and CDR2 FYNNEI come from the germline V gene. The length of the CDR3 is 16 residues. Germline trimming cut 3 bases from V and 3 bases from J; bases unmatched to any gene: 6. CDR3 protein: CASSDQGASHTGELFF. CDR3 in DNA: TGTGCCAGCAGTGATCAGGGGGCCTCCCACACCGGGGAGCTGTTTTTT.

This clone came up once. The J gene is TRBJ1-5, the V gene TRBV4-1; D uncertain. The CDR3 extends over 15 amino acids. Per the germline V gene, CDR1 is MGHRA and CDR2 is YSYEKL. Trimming stripped 1 base from V and 0 bases from J, with 7 bases between. For the CDR3, the DNA is TGCGCCAGCAGCCAAGTGGGCGGTAGCAATCAGCCCCAGCATTTT. Protein product: CASSQVGGSNQPQHF.

This clone was found once. The chain has TRBV27 and TRBJ1-1; 10 bases fit TRBD1. The CDR3 spans 14 residues. Per the germline V gene, CDR1 is MNHEY and CDR2 is SMNVEV (reference sequence). The ends lost 10 bases at V and 5 bases at J; junction bases unmatched: 10. CDR3 region: CATRRTGGNTEAFF. CDR3 DNA: TGTGCCACCCGTCGGACAGGGGGAAATACTGAAGCTTTCTTT.

The rearrangement uses TRBV5-1 and TRBJ2-5; D not certain. The end of the DNA is better explained by TRBJ2-7, so the J call may be wrong. There are 12 residues in the CDR3. Per the germline V gene, CDR1 is SGHRS and CDR2 is YFSETQ. The CDR3 protein is CASSLVPYEQYF. The CDR3 nucleotides are TGCGCCAGCAGCTTGGTTCCCTACGAGCAGTACTTC.

This clone came up once. The rearrangement joins TRBV6-6 to TRBJ1-2; D might be TRBD1 (6 bases). Germline CDR1 MNHNY, CDR2 SVGAGI (reference sequence). Trimming pared 0 bases from V and 4 bases from J, leaving 15 bases between. The CDR3 is 16 amino acids. CDR3: CASSYSIFGQRYGYTF. CDR3 bases: TGTGCCAGCAGTTACTCTATATTCGGACAGCGCTATGGCTACACCTTC.

This rearrangement joins TRBV4-3 to TRBJ2-2; TRBD2 matches at 7 bases. Losses at the gene ends were 1 base for V and 0 bases for J; bases not matched to a gene: 2. This CDR3 is built from 16 residues. Germline lookup yields CDR1 LGHNA and CDR2 YSLEER. This CDR3 is CASSQVAGPNTGELFF. CDR3 nucleotides: TGCGCCAGCAGCCAAGTAGCGGGCCCGAACACCGGGGAGCTGTTTTTT.

The chain uses TRBV6-5 and TRBJ2-7; TRBD2 agrees at 8 bases. Germline CDR1 and CDR2: MNHEY and SVGAGI. J lost 5 bases, V lost 7 bases, and 13 bases had no gene match. The CDR3 totals 15 residues. Written as DNA, the CDR3 is TGTGCCAGCATTGACCTTCGGGGGGGGTCTAACGAGCAGTACTTC. The encoded protein is CASIDLRGGSNEQYF.

The chain uses TRBV19 and TRBJ1-4; 10 positions agree with TRBD1. The V gene end was trimmed by 4 bases and the J gene end by 3 bases; junction bases not matched to a gene: 11. There are 18 residues in the CDR3. CDR1 is LNHDA, CDR2 SQIVND, per germline (reference sequence). CDR3 sequence (DNA): TGTGCCAGTAGTACCTCACCGGGACAGGGGTTATCTAATGAAAAACTGTTTTTT. Protein sequence: CASSTSPGQGLSNEKLFF.

This clone appeared once. The rearrangement links TRBV7-6 to TRBJ2-2, with no clear D. Germline V gene sequence: CDR1 SGHVS, CDR2 FNYEAQ. The CDR3 length is 17 residues. Trimming stripped 5 bases from V and 4 bases from J, with 20 bases between. CDR3 protein: CASSPNPDTATTGELFF. The CDR3 DNA follows: TGTGCCAGCAGCCCAAACCCTGACACGGCTACCACCGGGGAGCTGTTTTTT.